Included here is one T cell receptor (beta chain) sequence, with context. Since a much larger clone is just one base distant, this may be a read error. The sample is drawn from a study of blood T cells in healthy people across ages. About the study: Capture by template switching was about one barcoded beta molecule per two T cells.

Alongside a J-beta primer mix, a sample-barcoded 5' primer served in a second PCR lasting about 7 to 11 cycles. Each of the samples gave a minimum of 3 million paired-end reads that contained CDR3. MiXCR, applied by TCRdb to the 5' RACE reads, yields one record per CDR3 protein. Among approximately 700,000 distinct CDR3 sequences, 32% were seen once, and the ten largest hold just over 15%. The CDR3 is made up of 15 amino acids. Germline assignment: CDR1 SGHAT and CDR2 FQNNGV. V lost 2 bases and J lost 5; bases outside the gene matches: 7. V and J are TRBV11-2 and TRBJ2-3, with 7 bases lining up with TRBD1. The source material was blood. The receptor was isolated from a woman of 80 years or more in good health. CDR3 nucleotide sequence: TGTGCCAGCAGCTTAATGACAGGGAGAATAGATACGCAGTATTTT. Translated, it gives CASSLMTGRIDTQYF.